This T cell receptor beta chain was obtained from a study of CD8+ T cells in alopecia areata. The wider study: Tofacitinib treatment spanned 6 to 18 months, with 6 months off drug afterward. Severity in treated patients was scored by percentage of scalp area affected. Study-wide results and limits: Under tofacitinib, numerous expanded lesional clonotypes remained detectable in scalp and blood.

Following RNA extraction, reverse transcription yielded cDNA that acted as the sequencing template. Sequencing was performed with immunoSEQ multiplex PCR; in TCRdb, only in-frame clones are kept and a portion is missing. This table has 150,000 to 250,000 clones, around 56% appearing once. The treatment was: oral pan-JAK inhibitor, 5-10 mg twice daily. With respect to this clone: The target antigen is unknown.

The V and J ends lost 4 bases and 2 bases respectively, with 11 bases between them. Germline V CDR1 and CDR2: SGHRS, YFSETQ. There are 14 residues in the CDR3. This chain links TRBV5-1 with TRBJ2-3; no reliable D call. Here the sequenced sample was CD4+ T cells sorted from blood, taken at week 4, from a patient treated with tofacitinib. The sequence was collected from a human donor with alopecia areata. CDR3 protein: CASSSQSSTDTQYF. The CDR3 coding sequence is TGCGCCAGCAGCAGTCAGAGCTCCACAGATACGCAGTATTTT.